The entry that follows covers one TCR beta chain sequence. What it binds is not known. The read ends 3 residues shy of where the CDR3 ends; the end is completed using the germline J gene. Trimming took 5 bases from V and 0 from J; bases not matched to a gene: 8. The CDR3 sequence is 17 residues long. Germline CDR1 reads SGHTA; CDR2 reads FQGTGA. This sample is drawn from a study of T cells in women clearing cervical HPV infection. Study conclusions and caveats: Repertoire richness, not evenness, was significantly elevated in CIN3+ cases versus controls.

Clones were sequenced by immunoSEQ multiplex PCR, and TCRdb holds only the in-frame ones, with some missing. The sample data list 25,000 or so clones. The chain couples TRBV7-3 to TRBJ2-3; 10 nucleotides align to TRBD1. Sequencing was carried out using blood buffy coat. The receptor comes from a woman between 18 and 70 years old with a cervical HPV16 infection that either progressed to CIN3+ or cleared (not recorded which). The DNA read from the CDR3 is TGTGCCAGCAGCCGTGCCCCGGGACAGGGGAGCACAGATACG. Its protein product is CASSRAPGQGSTDT. The complete CDR3 reads CASSRAPGQGSTDTQYF.